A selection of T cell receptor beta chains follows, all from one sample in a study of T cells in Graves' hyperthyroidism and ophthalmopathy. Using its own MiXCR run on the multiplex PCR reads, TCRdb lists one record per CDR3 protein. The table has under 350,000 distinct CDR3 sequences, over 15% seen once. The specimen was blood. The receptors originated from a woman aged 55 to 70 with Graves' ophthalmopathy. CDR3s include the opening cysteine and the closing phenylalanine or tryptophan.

CDR3aa: CSAKRGNEKLFF
v_gene: TRBV20-1
j_gene: TRBJ1-4

CDR3aa: CASSSSPRTFGGELFF
v_gene: TRBV19
j_gene: TRBJ2-2

CDR3aa: CASSFPPANIQYF
v_gene: TRBV28
j_gene: TRBJ2-4

CDR3aa: CASSFETYNEQFF
v_gene: TRBV5-1
j_gene: TRBJ2-1

CDR3aa: CASRPGTSGKPYNEQFF
v_gene: TRBV28
j_gene: TRBJ2-1

CDR3aa: CASSWDRSLGGYTF
v_gene: TRBV4-3
j_gene: TRBJ1-2

CDR3aa: CASSARAGERGTEAFF
v_gene: TRBV7-2
j_gene: TRBJ1-1

CDR3aa: CASSPIDRGSYEQYF
v_gene: TRBV7-2
j_gene: TRBJ2-7

CDR3aa: CASSEPRLTNEKLFF
v_gene: TRBV10-2
j_gene: TRBJ1-4

CDR3aa: CATSKQRDGYEQYF
v_gene: TRBV15
j_gene: TRBJ2-7

CDR3aa: CASSPMGQTGELFF
v_gene: TRBV4-3
j_gene: TRBJ2-2

CDR3aa: CASSRRWEAFF
v_gene: TRBV7-2
j_gene: TRBJ1-1

CDR3aa: CASRLNGGTDTQYF
v_gene: TRBV2
j_gene: TRBJ2-3

CDR3aa: CATSRGKGTSYEQYF
v_gene: TRBV15
j_gene: TRBJ2-7

CDR3aa: CASRQQREGRNEQYF
v_gene: TRBV6-1
j_gene: TRBJ2-7

CDR3aa: CAWSVNDIGGYSYNEQFF
v_gene: TRBV30
j_gene: TRBJ2-1

CDR3aa: CASSLGQGAANTQYF
v_gene: TRBV5-4
j_gene: TRBJ2-3

CDR3aa: CASSLRDLSTYTDTQYF
v_gene: TRBV5-4
j_gene: TRBJ2-3

CDR3aa: CASSLTGTVGLGYTF
v_gene: TRBV28
j_gene: TRBJ1-2

CDR3aa: CASSQDLSGPTLYLKNIQYF
v_gene: TRBV4-2
j_gene: TRBJ2-4

CDR3aa: CASTDSGQEDTEAFF
v_gene: TRBV2
j_gene: TRBJ1-1

CDR3aa: CASQPRAYEQYF
v_gene: TRBV28
j_gene: TRBJ2-7

CDR3aa: CASSDRVSSQPQHF
v_gene: TRBV6-4
j_gene: TRBJ1-5

CDR3aa: CASSVKLASSETQYF
v_gene: TRBV9
j_gene: TRBJ2-5

CDR3aa: CASSTQGDQPQHF
v_gene: TRBV11-2
j_gene: TRBJ1-5

CDR3aa: CASSLAGPFYNEQFF
v_gene: TRBV11-2
j_gene: TRBJ2-1

CDR3aa: CASSLGWGYEQYF
v_gene: TRBV28
j_gene: TRBJ2-7

CDR3aa: CASGQNQPGEQYF
v_gene: TRBV27
j_gene: TRBJ2-7

CDR3aa: CASSSSGGATGEQFF
v_gene: TRBV11-2
j_gene: TRBJ2-1

CDR3aa: CASSRRTSLGNTIYF
v_gene: TRBV7-9
j_gene: TRBJ1-3

CDR3aa: CASSVSGRVQFF
v_gene: TRBV9
j_gene: TRBJ2-1

CDR3aa: CASSIVASGGTEQFF
v_gene: TRBV19
j_gene: TRBJ2-1

CDR3aa: CASNRYPGNTIYF
v_gene: TRBV12-3/TRBV12-4
j_gene: TRBJ1-3

CDR3aa: CASSATGGYNEKLFF
v_gene: TRBV5-1
j_gene: TRBJ1-4

CDR3aa: CASSQSGTGHSYEQYF
v_gene: TRBV4-3
j_gene: TRBJ2-7

CDR3aa: CASAGDTGELFF
v_gene: TRBV28
j_gene: TRBJ2-2

CDR3aa: CASTPTGGGTGELFF
v_gene: TRBV5-1
j_gene: TRBJ2-2

CDR3aa: CASSRTGVNEKLFF
v_gene: TRBV28
j_gene: TRBJ1-4

CDR3aa: CASIRQGNTEAFF
v_gene: TRBV2
j_gene: TRBJ1-1

CDR3aa: CASSLLHEQYF
v_gene: TRBV28
j_gene: TRBJ2-7

CDR3aa: CASTFNRGNGYTF
v_gene: TRBV12-3/TRBV12-4
j_gene: TRBJ1-2

CDR3aa: CASSPINEQFF
v_gene: TRBV12-3/TRBV12-4
j_gene: TRBJ2-1

CDR3aa: CASSVGGVATEAFF
v_gene: TRBV6-1
j_gene: TRBJ1-1

CDR3aa: CASRPGLAPGGANVLTF
v_gene: TRBV6-1
j_gene: TRBJ2-6

CDR3aa: CASTPPGSLRNTIYF
v_gene: TRBV19
j_gene: TRBJ1-3

CDR3aa: CASSPVGESETQYF
v_gene: TRBV10-2
j_gene: TRBJ2-5

CDR3aa: CASSNRQWSGANVLTF
v_gene: TRBV2
j_gene: TRBJ2-6

CDR3aa: CASSPIQGTDGEQYF
v_gene: TRBV28
j_gene: TRBJ2-7

CDR3aa: CASSLEGSAGANVLTF
v_gene: TRBV5-1
j_gene: TRBJ2-6

CDR3aa: CASSLARGQIADTQYF
v_gene: TRBV5-6
j_gene: TRBJ2-3

CDR3aa: CANNRTQAYEQYF
v_gene: TRBV5-1
j_gene: TRBJ2-7

CDR3aa: CASRSTRGVNTEAFF
v_gene: TRBV2
j_gene: TRBJ1-1

CDR3aa: CASSLAGGATQYF
v_gene: TRBV7-9
j_gene: TRBJ2-5